This passage covers 28 T cell receptor beta chains from one sample sequenced in a study of T cells in Graves' hyperthyroidism and ophthalmopathy. TCR beta CDR3 regions were amplified from RNA transcripts. TCR CDR3 underwent first-round RT-PCR with the HTBI primer set. TCRdb re-called the multiplex PCR reads with MiXCR, one entry per CDR3 protein. The sample lists some 620,000 distinct CDR3 sequences; 15% to 20% were seen once. The sequenced material came from blood. The receptors here all came from a woman aged 25-40 years with Graves' hyperthyroidism.

This clonotype was recorded only once. This may be a read error: a much more frequent sequence differs by one nucleotide. V gene TRBV20-1 combines with J gene TRBJ1-1, with 9 bases identical to TRBD1. Trimming took 4 bases from V and 2 from J; bases not matched to a gene: 11. Germline V gene data show CDR1 as DFQATT and CDR2 as SNEGSKA (reference sequence). CDR3 length: 16 amino acids. For the CDR3, the DNA is TGCAGTGCTAAAGATCGGGACAGGGTCAGAAACACTGAAGCTTTCTTT. It yields the protein CSAKDRDRVRNTEAFF.

In this sample, this clonotype turned up many times. The V and J genes are TRBV7-9 and TRBJ2-1; perhaps TRBD2 as D (5 bases). The CDR3 has 17 residues. CDR1 is SEHNR and CDR2 is FQNEAQ in the germline V gene (reference sequence). V was cut by 1 base and J by 10 bases, with 23 bases left in between. CDR3 residues: CASSLGGVLGTLGEQFF. The CDR3 DNA sequence: TGTGCCAGCAGCTTAGGGGGTGTACTAGGCACCCTCGGGGAGCAGTTCTTC.

This clonotype was detected ten times or more. This chain uses TRBV28 with TRBJ2-7; D gene uncertain. CDR1 and CDR2 (germline): MDHEN, SYDVKM. V was shortened by 7 bases and J by 0 bases, with 7 bases between the two germline ends. The CDR3 loop spans 12 amino acids. The CDR3 reads CASKDGSYEQYF. CDR3 in DNA: TGTGCCAGCAAAGACGGCTCCTACGAGCAGTACTTC.

Ten or more counts support this clonotype. The gene calls are TRBV2 and TRBJ1-4; D might be TRBD1 (6 bases). The V gene's germline CDR1 is SNHLY and CDR2 FYNNEI. The CDR3 loop spans 15 amino acids. Trimming cost V 6 bases and J 7 bases, with 18 bases left between them. CDR3 amino acids: CASRERDIQSEKLFF. CDR3 bases: TGTGCCAGCAGAGAGCGGGACATTCAGTCTGAAAAACTGTTTTTT.

The chain recombines TRBV9 with TRBJ2-1; 8 bases agree with TRBD2. Looked up from germline, CDR1 is SGDLS and CDR2 is YYNGEE. The CDR3 contains 16 residues. J was trimmed by 7 bases and V by 3 bases; bases with no gene match: 12. The CDR3 nucleotides are TGTGCCAGCAGCGCACCTCTAGCGGGTGAAAAAAATGAGCAGTTCTTC. It codes for CASSAPLAGEKNEQFF. Full variable domain (remainder filled in from reference TRBV9 and TRBJ2-1): DSGVTQTPKHLITATGQRVTLRCSPRSGDLSVYWYQQSLDQGLQFLIQYYNGEERAKGNILERFSAQQFPDLHSELNLSSLELGDSALYFCASSAPLAGEKNEQFFGPGTRLTVL.

In this sample, this clonotype turned up many times. The chain links TRBV7-2 to TRBJ2-1, with 9 positions matching TRBD2. The CDR3 is made up of 16 amino acids. J gave up 5 bases and V 3 bases, and 8 bases lay outside the gene matches. Looked up from germline, CDR1 is SGHTA and CDR2 is FQGNSA. The CDR3 coding sequence is TGTGCCAGCAGCTTTCCATTAGCGGGAGTGAACAATGAGCAGTTCTTC. As protein: CASSFPLAGVNNEQFF.

J is TRBJ2-3 and V is TRBV27, with 13 nucleotides matching TRBD2. Germline V gives CDR1 MNHEY, CDR2 SMNVEV (reference sequence). V shed 8 bases and J 3 bases; nucleotides not matched to a gene: 5. The CDR3 is 15 amino acids. The CDR3 sequence is CASGGTSGITDTQYF. Written as DNA, the CDR3 is TGTGCCAGCGGAGGGACTAGCGGGATAACAGATACGCAGTATTTT.

As regards this clonotype: This sequence may be a read error, since a much larger clone differs from it by one base. The chain uses TRBV27 and TRBJ1-2, with 9 nucleotides matching TRBD1. Germline loops: CDR1 MNHEY, CDR2 SMNVEV (reference sequence). CDR3 length: 14 amino acids. Trimming at V came to 6 bases and at J to 8 bases, leaving 10 bases not matched to a gene. This chain's CDR3 is CASRPPGQGYGYTF. The CDR3 coding sequence is TGTGCCAGCAGACCCCCGGGACAGGGTTACGGCTACACCTTC.

This clonotype has only a few counts. The chain is built from TRBV3-1 and TRBJ2-3; weak D call: TRBD2 (5 bases). This CDR3 spans 11 amino acids. V shed 3 bases and J shed 9 bases, with 7 bases lying between them. The germline CDR1 and CDR2 sequences are LGHDT and YNNKEL (reference sequence). CDR3 DNA sequence: TGTGCCAGCAGCCATCCGGGAACGCAGTATTTT. The encoded protein is CASSHPGTQYF.

This clonotype was observed at least ten times. The chain carries TRBV12-3 or TRBV12-4 and TRBJ1-1, with D possibly TRBD1 on 5 matching bases. The V end was cut by 3 bases, the J end by 0 bases, with 11 bases between. There are 15 residues in the CDR3. This CDR3 reads CASSLTDIMNTEAFF. The CDR3 DNA sequence: TGTGCCAGCAGTTTGACAGACATTATGAACACTGAAGCTTTCTTT.

The V and J genes are TRBV20-1 and TRBJ2-7, with D tentatively TRBD1 (6 bases). V was pared by 3 bases and J by 4 bases, with 16 bases between. Looked up from germline, CDR1 is DFQATT and CDR2 is SNEGSKA (reference sequence). This CDR3 contains 14 residues. In DNA form, the CDR3 reads TGCAGTGCTAGGTGGGACACCTCTCTGTACGAGCAGTACTTC. Translated, it gives CSARWDTSLYEQYF.

This clonotype was picked up a small number of times. This CDR3 reads CATSDWIGTTETQYF. The CDR3 DNA sequence: TGTGCCACCAGTGATTGGATTGGGACAACAGAGACCCAGTACTTC. The chain links TRBV24-1 to TRBJ2-5, with a weak D call TRBD1 (6 bases). Trimming took 2 bases from V and 4 from J, leaving 13 bases between them. Germline CDR1 and CDR2: KGHDR and SFDVKD. This CDR3 comprises 15 residues.

The chain recombines TRBV6-1 with TRBJ2-3, with D possibly matching TRBD2 (5 bases). The CDR3 contains 13 residues. V lost 8 bases, J lost 6 bases, and 15 bases lay in between. CDR1 is MNHNS and CDR2 is SASEGT in the germline V gene. The CDR3 loop is CASRDYRSDTQYF. CDR3 sequence (DNA): TGTGCCAGCCGCGACTATCGGAGTGATACGCAGTATTTT.

This clonotype was seen many times. V is TRBV20-1 and J is TRBJ2-3, with 7 positions matching TRBD2. V lost 8 bases and J lost 6; bases outside the gene matches: 5. The CDR3 extends over 11 amino acids. Germline V gene sequence: CDR1 DFQATT, CDR2 SNEGSKA (reference sequence). CDR3 amino acids: CSPQAGDTQYF. Written as DNA, the CDR3 is TGCAGTCCACAAGCGGGGGATACGCAGTATTTT.

This chain connects TRBV6-1 to TRBJ2-5; TRBD1 aligns across 10 bases. The CDR3 sequence is 16 residues long. J gave up 1 base and V 1 base, and 3 bases lay outside the gene matches. CDR1 and CDR2 from the germline V gene are MNHNS and SASEGT. The CDR3 region has the DNA TGTGCCAGCAGTGAAGTGGACAGGGGGTTCCAAGAGACCCAGTACTTC. Protein product: CASSEVDRGFQETQYF.

This clonotype was observed a few times. V gene TRBV6-1 combines with J gene TRBJ1-1, with TRBD1 matching 8 bases. CDR1 and CDR2 (germline): MNHNS, SASEGT. The CDR3 has 16 amino acids. The J segment lost 2 bases and the V segment lost 6 bases, leaving 11 bases of the junction unmatched. The CDR3 region has the DNA TGTGCCAGCAGCCCCATTGACAGGGGTTCAAACACTGAAGCTTTCTTT. This encodes CASSPIDRGSNTEAFF.

The chain uses TRBV19 and TRBJ1-5; D is undetermined. Germline CDR1 LNHDA, CDR2 SQIVND (reference sequence). The CDR3 sequence is 14 residues long. Trimming took off 4 bases at V and 6 bases at J, with 13 bases between the two ends. In DNA, the CDR3 is TGTGCCAGTAGTACCTTGATCGAGGGTCAGCCCCAGCATTTT. It encodes CASSTLIEGQPQHF.

With respect to this clonotype: A much larger clone lies one base from this, so it may be a read error. The V call is TRBV11-2, the J call TRBJ1-5; D gene ambiguous. V lost 5 bases to trimming and J lost 6 bases, with 14 bases between them. CDR1 SGHAT and CDR2 FQNNGV come from the germline V gene. CDR3 length equals 14 residues. CDR3 residues: CASSLSPEGQPQHF. The CDR3, as DNA: TGTGCCAGCAGCCTCTCTCCTGAGGGTCAGCCCCAGCATTTT.

This clonotype was seen a few times. This rearrangement joins TRBV18 to TRBJ1-1; D gene ambiguous. The germline gives CDR1 KGHSH, CDR2 LQKENI. The CDR3 contains 18 residues. V was pared by 3 bases and J by 1 base, with 21 bases between. DNA of the CDR3: TGTGCCAGCTCACCTAGTGCATACCCGACCGTATCGAACACTGAAGCTTTCTTT. Translated: CASSPSAYPTVSNTEAFF.

This clonotype was detected many times. The chain has TRBV30 and TRBJ1-2, with unresolved D. CDR3 length: 11 residues. V was pared by 6 bases and J by 4 bases, with 9 bases between. Germline CDR1 GTSNPN, CDR2 SVGIG (reference sequence). Here the CDR3 DNA reads TGTGCCTGTGACAAGCTCTATGGCTACACCTTC. Translation gives CACDKLYGYTF.

There are many counts of this clonotype. The genes are TRBV12-3 or TRBV12-4 and TRBJ1-1; D is undetermined. V lost 5 bases and J 7 bases, leaving 11 bases between the germline ends. The CDR3 extends over 12 amino acids. The DNA of the CDR3 is TGTGCCAGCAGTCTAGGACTTTTTGAAGCTTTCTTT. It codes for CASSLGLFEAFF.

This clonotype came up many times. The V gene is TRBV28, the J gene TRBJ2-3; TRBD2 matches at 14 bases. This CDR3 contains 20 residues. J gave up 6 bases and V 6 bases, and 20 bases lay outside the gene matches. CDR1 is MDHEN and CDR2 is SYDVKM in the germline V gene. CDR3 region: CASSSRTDSGLAGGSDTQYF. CDR3 nucleotide sequence: TGTGCCAGCAGCTCCCGGACGGATAGCGGACTAGCGGGAGGATCGGATACGCAGTATTTT.

A few counts support this clonotype. The chain has TRBV5-6 and TRBJ1-4; D is unresolved. This CDR3 comprises 15 residues. Germline assignment: CDR1 SGHDT and CDR2 YYEEEE. Trimming left V 1 base short and J 0 bases short, with 7 bases between. CDR3 residues: CASSLLIPTNEKLFF. CDR3 sequence (DNA): TGTGCCAGCAGCTTGTTAATTCCAACTAATGAAAAACTGTTTTTT.

This clonotype was seen ten or more times. V gene TRBV20-1 combines with J gene TRBJ2-7; TRBD1 matches at 8 bases. V was clipped by 5 bases and J by 0 bases; unmatched bases: 3. This CDR3 comprises 13 residues. Germline V gene lookup returns CDR1 DFQATT and CDR2 SNEGSKA (reference sequence). CDR3 loop: CSAVDRASYEQYF. In nucleotides, the CDR3 is TGCAGTGCTGTGGACAGGGCCTCCTACGAGCAGTACTTC.

There are many counts of this clonotype. This chain connects TRBV6-2 or TRBV6-3 to TRBJ2-1; D is undetermined. This CDR3 has 14 amino acids. Germline values: CDR1 MNHEY, CDR2 SVGEGT. V lost 2 bases to trimming and J lost 0 bases, with 5 bases between them. The CDR3: CASSYPYSYNEQFF. The CDR3 DNA reads TGTGCCAGCAGTTACCCCTACTCCTACAATGAGCAGTTCTTC.

This clonotype was detected many times. The chain employs TRBV27 and TRBJ1-2; D may be TRBD1 (6 bases). There are 13 residues in the CDR3. Looked up from germline, CDR1 is MNHEY and CDR2 is SMNVEV (reference sequence). V shed 6 bases and J shed 8 bases, with 16 bases lying between them. CDR3 amino acids: CASSMAQGPGYTF. The CDR3 nucleotides are TGTGCCAGCAGCATGGCCCAGGGGCCCGGCTACACCTTC.

In this sample, this clonotype turned up many times. This rearrangement joins TRBV18 to TRBJ1-1; D is uncertain. The V end was cut by 3 bases, the J end by 0 bases, with 8 bases between. The CDR3 extends over 14 amino acids. The germline V gene encodes CDR1 KGHSH and CDR2 LQKENI. The CDR3 spells CASSPTAMNTEAFF. CDR3 sequence (DNA): TGTGCCAGCTCACCCACTGCAATGAACACTGAAGCTTTCTTT.

This clonotype was counted many times. J is TRBJ1-3 and V is TRBV7-2, with a tentative D call TRBD1 (5 bases). CDR1 is SGHTA and CDR2 is FQGNSA in the germline V gene. CDR3 length equals 15 residues. Trimming left V 3 bases short and J 4 bases short, with 13 bases between. The CDR3 DNA reads TGTGCCAGCAGCTTGGACACCGGGGCCGGAAACACCATATATTTT. Its translation is CASSLDTGAGNTIYF.